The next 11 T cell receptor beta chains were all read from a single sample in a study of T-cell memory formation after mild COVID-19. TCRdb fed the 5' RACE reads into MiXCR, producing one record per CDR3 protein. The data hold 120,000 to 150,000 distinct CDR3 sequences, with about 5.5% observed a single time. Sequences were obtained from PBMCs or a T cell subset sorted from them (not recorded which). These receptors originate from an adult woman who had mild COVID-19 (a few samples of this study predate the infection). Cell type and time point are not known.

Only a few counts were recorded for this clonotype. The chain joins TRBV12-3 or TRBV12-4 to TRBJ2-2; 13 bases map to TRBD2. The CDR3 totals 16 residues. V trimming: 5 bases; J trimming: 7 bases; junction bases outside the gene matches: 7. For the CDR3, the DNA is TGTGCCAGCAGTACAGGACTAGCGGGAGTCGTCGGGGAGCTGTTTTTT. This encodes CASSTGLAGVVGELFF.

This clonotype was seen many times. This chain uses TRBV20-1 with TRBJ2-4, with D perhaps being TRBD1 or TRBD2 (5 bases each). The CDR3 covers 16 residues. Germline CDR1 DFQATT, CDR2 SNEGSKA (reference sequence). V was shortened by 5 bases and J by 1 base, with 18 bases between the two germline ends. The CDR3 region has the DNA TGCAGTGCTTCCCGGAAAGGGGCTAGCGCCAAAAACATTCAGTACTTC. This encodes CSASRKGASAKNIQYF.

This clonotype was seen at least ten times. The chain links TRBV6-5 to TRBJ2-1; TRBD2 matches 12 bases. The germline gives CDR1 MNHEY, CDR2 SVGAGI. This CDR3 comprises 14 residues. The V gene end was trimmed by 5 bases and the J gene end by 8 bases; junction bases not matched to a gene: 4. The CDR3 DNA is TGTGCCAGCAGTCTAGCGGGGGGGCGGGATGAGCAGTTCTTC. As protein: CASSLAGGRDEQFF.

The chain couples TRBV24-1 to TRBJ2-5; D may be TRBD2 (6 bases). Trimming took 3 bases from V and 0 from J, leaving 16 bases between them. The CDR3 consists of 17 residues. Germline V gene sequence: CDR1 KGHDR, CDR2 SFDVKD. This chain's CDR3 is CATSDPLPGRNQETQYF. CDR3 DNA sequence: TGTGCCACCAGTGATCCCCTCCCGGGGAGGAACCAAGAGACCCAGTACTTC.

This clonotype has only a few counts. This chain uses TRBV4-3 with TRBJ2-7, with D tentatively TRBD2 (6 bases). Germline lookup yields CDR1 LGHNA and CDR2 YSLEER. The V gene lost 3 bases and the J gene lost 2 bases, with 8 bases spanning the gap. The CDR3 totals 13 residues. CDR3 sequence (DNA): TGCGCCAGCAGCCACCGACTAGCCTACGAGCAGTACTTC. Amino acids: CASSHRLAYEQYF.

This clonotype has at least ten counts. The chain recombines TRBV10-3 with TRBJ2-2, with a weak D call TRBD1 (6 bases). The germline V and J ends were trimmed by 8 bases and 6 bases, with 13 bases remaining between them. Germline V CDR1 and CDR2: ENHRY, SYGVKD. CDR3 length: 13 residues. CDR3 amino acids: CAILRAGAGELFF. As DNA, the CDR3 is TGTGCCATCCTTCGGGCAGGGGCCGGGGAGCTGTTTTTT.

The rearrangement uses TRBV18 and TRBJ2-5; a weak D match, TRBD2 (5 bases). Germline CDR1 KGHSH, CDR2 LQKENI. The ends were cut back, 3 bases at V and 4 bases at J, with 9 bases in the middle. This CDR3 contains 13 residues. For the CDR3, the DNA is TGTGCCAGCTCACCGAGAAGCGGAGAGACCCAGTACTTC. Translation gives CASSPRSGETQYF.

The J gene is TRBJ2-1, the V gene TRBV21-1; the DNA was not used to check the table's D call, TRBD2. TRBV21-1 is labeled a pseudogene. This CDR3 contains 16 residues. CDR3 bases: TGTGCCAGCAGTAACCACATAGCGCGCTCCTACAATGAGCAGTTCTTC. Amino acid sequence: CASSNHIARSYNEQFF.

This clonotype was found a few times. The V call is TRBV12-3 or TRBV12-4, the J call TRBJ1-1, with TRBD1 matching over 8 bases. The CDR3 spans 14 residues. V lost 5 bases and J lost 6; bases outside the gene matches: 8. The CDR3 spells CASSPGQGRAEAFF. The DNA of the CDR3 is TGTGCCAGCAGTCCCGGACAGGGAAGGGCTGAAGCTTTCTTT.

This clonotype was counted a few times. DNA for the CDR3: TGTGCCAGCGGGGGAGGGTTGGAGACCCAGTACTTC. This codes for CASGGGLETQYF. The chain uses TRBV2 and TRBJ2-5; 7 bases map to TRBD2. This CDR3 comprises 12 residues. The V gene's germline CDR1 is SNHLY and CDR2 FYNNEI. V gave up 8 bases and J gave up 5 bases; unmatched junction bases: 5.

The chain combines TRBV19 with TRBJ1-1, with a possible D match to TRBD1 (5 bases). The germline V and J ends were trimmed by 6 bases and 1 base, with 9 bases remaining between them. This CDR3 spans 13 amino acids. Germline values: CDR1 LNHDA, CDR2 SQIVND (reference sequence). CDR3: CASRAGRNTEAFF. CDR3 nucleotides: TGTGCCAGTAGGGCAGGGAGGAACACTGAAGCTTTCTTT.